This passage covers 30 T cell receptor beta chains from one sample sequenced in a study of cytomegalovirus exposure and HLA in healthy donors. Amplification used 60 Vbeta primers and 13 Jbeta primers. Measured with immunoSEQ multiplex PCR; TCRdb has only the in-frame clones, and not every one. Among some 66,000 clones listed, about 79% were seen once. The sample consisted of PBMCs. These TCRs come from a man between 60 and 75 years old in good health and CMV-seropositive.

The CDR3 sequence: CASSPPDLTGELFF. The CDR3 region has the DNA TGTGCCAGCTCACCTCCGGACTTAACCGGGGAGCTGTTTTTT. The chain links TRBV18 to TRBJ2-2; a weak D match, TRBD2 (5 bases). CDR3 length: 14 residues. In germline, CDR1 is KGHSH, CDR2 LQKENI. Trimming stripped 3 bases from V and 5 bases from J, with 10 bases between.

This chain connects TRBV18 to TRBJ1-1; 7 nucleotides agree with TRBD1. Germline V gene data show CDR1 as KGHSH and CDR2 as LQKENI. V trimming: 3 bases; J trimming: 8 bases; junction bases outside the gene matches: 9. The CDR3 extends over 14 amino acids. CDR3 bases: TGTGCCAGCTCACCTCAATTAGGACAGGCCGAAGCTTTCTTT. Translating it yields CASSPQLGQAEAFF. Combining the CDR3 with reference TRBV18 and TRBJ1-1 gives the whole variable domain NAGVMQNPRHLVRRRGQEARLRCSPMKGHSHVYWYRQLPEEGLKFMVYLQKENIIDESGMPKERFSAEFPKEGPSILRIQQVVRGDSAAYFCASSPQLGQAEAFFGQGTRLTVV.

This chain links TRBV5-4 with TRBJ2-1, with no clear D. V gave up 4 bases and J gave up 0 bases, with 14 bases separating them. This CDR3 has 16 amino acids. Germline V gives CDR1 SGHNT, CDR2 YYREEE (reference sequence). CDR3 in DNA: TGTGCCAGCAGCCCACCCGGGTCCAACTCCTACAATGAGCAGTTCTTC. Amino acids: CASSPPGSNSYNEQFF. The entire variable domain, with the rest obtained from reference TRBV5-4 and TRBJ2-1, is as follows: ETGVTQSPTHLIKTRGQQVTLRCSSQSGHNTVSWYQQALGQGPQFIFQYYREEENGRGNFPPRFSGLQFPNYSSELNVNALELDDSALYLCASSPPGSNSYNEQFFGPGTRLTVL.

The chain recombines TRBV5-4 with TRBJ1-5; no definite D call. The CDR3 runs 13 residues. CDR1 and CDR2 from the germline V gene are SGHNT and YYREEE (reference sequence). The V end was cut by 2 bases, the J end by 4 bases, with 7 bases between. This chain's CDR3 is CASSFGLNQPQHF. In nucleotides, the CDR3 is TGTGCCAGCAGCTTCGGGTTAAATCAGCCCCAGCATTTT.

The V gene is TRBV13, the J gene TRBJ2-6; D is perhaps TRBD1 (5 bases). The CDR3 consists of 15 residues. Trimming removed 5 bases from V and 0 bases from J, with 8 bases in between. Germline V lookup: CDR1 PRHDT, CDR2 FYEKMQ (reference sequence). CDR3 nucleotide sequence: TGTGCCAGCAGCCTCACAGGCTCTGGGGCCAACGTCCTGACTTTC. This gives the protein CASSLTGSGANVLTF.

The CDR3: CASSSNGDRVLDGYTF. The CDR3 region has the DNA TGTGCCAGCAGCTCTAATGGGGACAGGGTATTGGATGGCTACACCTTC. V and J are TRBV7-9 and TRBJ1-2; 9 bases align to TRBD1. The V segment lost 4 bases and the J segment 6 bases; nucleotides outside the gene matches: 12. The CDR3 totals 16 residues. From germline, CDR1 is SEHNR and CDR2 FQNEAQ (reference sequence).

The CDR3 sequence: CASYLGPNSPLHF. Here the CDR3 DNA reads TGTGCCAGCTATCTGGGCCCTAATTCACCCCTCCACTTT. The chain carries TRBV6-5 and TRBJ1-6; no reliable D call. With 8 bases removed from V and 6 bases from J, the gap between germline ends came to 11 bases. From germline, CDR1 is MNHEY and CDR2 SVGAGI. The CDR3 contains 13 residues.

The chain links TRBV6-4 to TRBJ2-3; perhaps TRBD2 as D (6 bases). The CDR3 sequence is 14 residues long. Trimming removed 3 bases from V and 5 bases from J, with 12 bases in between. CDR1 MRHNA and CDR2 SNTAGT come from the germline V gene. CDR3 sequence: CASSDGRSKDTQYF. For the CDR3, the DNA is TGTGCCAGCAGTGATGGGAGGTCGAAAGATACGCAGTATTTT.

J is TRBJ2-7 and V is TRBV6-1, with 10 positions matching TRBD1. The CDR3 loop spans 14 amino acids. Germline CDR1 is MNHNS and CDR2 is SASEGT. V lost 6 bases to trimming and J lost 5 bases; unmatched junction nucleotides: 7. CDR3 protein: CASSDRGRGDEQYF. DNA of the CDR3: TGTGCCAGCAGCGACAGGGGGCGAGGTGACGAGCAGTACTTC.

V is TRBV19 and J is TRBJ1-3, with 7 nucleotides matching TRBD1. CDR1 is LNHDA, CDR2 SQIVND, per germline (reference sequence). Unmatched junction bases numbered 8, after V lost 2 bases and J lost 4 bases. The length of the CDR3 is 16 residues. CDR3 amino acids: CASSIRTGRIGNTIYF. In DNA form, the CDR3 reads TGTGCCAGTAGTATAAGGACAGGTCGGATCGGAAACACCATATATTTT.

The CDR3 loop reads CASSYSGRRNEQFF. The CDR3 DNA follows: TGTGCCAGCAGTTACTCGGGGCGCCGGAATGAGCAGTTCTTC. The chain joins TRBV6-5 to TRBJ2-1, with TRBD1 as a possible D gene (5 bases). From germline, CDR1 is MNHEY and CDR2 SVGAGI. The length of the CDR3 is 14 residues. The V gene lost 0 bases and the J gene lost 7 bases, with 10 bases spanning the gap.

This chain joins TRBV6-6 and TRBJ1-5; possibly TRBD1 for D (6 bases). The length of the CDR3 is 14 residues. V was shortened by 4 bases and J by 4 bases, with 11 bases between the two germline ends. From germline, CDR1 is MNHNY and CDR2 SVGAGI (reference sequence). The CDR3 protein is CASSFPGQNQPQHF. CDR3 nucleotides: TGTGCCAGCAGTTTTCCGGGACAAAATCAGCCCCAGCATTTT.

Comments on this clone: The junction differs from germline at one of its ends, possibly a read error. The chain couples TRBV6-4 to TRBJ1-2; D remains unclear. The CDR3 length is 10 residues. Looked up from germline, CDR1 is MRHNA and CDR2 is SNTAGT. The CDR3 region is CASTHGGYTF. The CDR3 coding sequence is TGTGCTAGCACTCACGGTGGCTACACCTTC.

V is TRBV29-1 and J is TRBJ2-6; D uncertain. The ends were cut back, 0 bases at V and 0 bases at J, with 9 bases in the middle. Germline V lookup: CDR1 SQVTM, CDR2 ANQGSEA. The CDR3 contains 16 residues. CDR3 nucleotide sequence: TGCAGCGTTGAAGATCGGCGGAACTCTGGGGCCAACGTCCTGACTTTC. It is translated as CSVEDRRNSGANVLTF.

This rearrangement joins TRBV11-3 to TRBJ1-1; 10 bases line up with TRBD1. The length of the CDR3 is 14 residues. V dropped 6 bases and J dropped 7; count of bases not matched to a gene: 8. Germline V lookup: CDR1 SGHNT, CDR2 YENEEA. The chain's CDR3 is CASRYDRGLGEAFF. The CDR3 bases are TGTGCCAGCAGGTACGACAGGGGGCTGGGTGAAGCTTTCTTT.

V is TRBV13 and J is TRBJ2-4, with 11 bases fitting TRBD2. Germline loops: CDR1 PRHDT, CDR2 FYEKMQ (reference sequence). The ends lost 5 bases at V and 5 bases at J; junction bases unmatched: 5. This CDR3 is 15 amino acids long. The CDR3 DNA reads as TGTGCCAGCAGCGAAGCGGGACTAGCGGAAAACATTCAGTACTTC. Its protein product is CASSEAGLAENIQYF.

V is TRBV6-5 and J is TRBJ2-1; 9 nucleotides line up with TRBD2. From germline, CDR1 is MNHEY and CDR2 SVGAGI. The CDR3 loop spans 16 amino acids. V dropped 0 bases and J dropped 4; count of bases not matched to a gene: 4. CDR3 sequence reads: CASSYSTLAGYNEQFF. CDR3 in DNA: TGTGCCAGCAGTTACTCTACCCTAGCGGGATACAATGAGCAGTTCTTC.

The chain carries TRBV19 and TRBJ2-2; 14 positions match TRBD2. This CDR3 has 17 residues. The germline V gene has CDR1 LNHDA and CDR2 SQIVND (reference sequence). The V and J ends lost 1 base and 6 bases, in that order; junction bases with no gene match: 4. The CDR3 region is CASSIVRTSGGSGELFF. In DNA form, the CDR3 reads TGTGCCAGTAGTATAGTTCGGACTAGCGGGGGGTCCGGGGAGCTGTTTTTT. The whole variable domain, filled in from reference TRBV19 and TRBJ2-2, reads DGGITQSPKYLFRKEGQNVTLSCEQNLNHDAMYWYRQDPGQGLRLIYYSQIVNDFQKGDIAEGYSVSREKKESFPLTVTSAQKNPTAFYLCASSIVRTSGGSGELFFGEGSRLTVL.

The chain links TRBV6-6 to TRBJ2-2, with 8 bases matching TRBD2. CDR1 and CDR2 from the germline V gene are MNHNY and SVGAGI (reference sequence). J lost 2 bases, V lost 6 bases, and 2 bases had no gene match. The CDR3 extends over 14 amino acids. CDR3 amino acids: CASRAGGNTGELFF. CDR3 in DNA: TGTGCCAGCAGGGCGGGAGGAAACACCGGGGAGCTGTTTTTT.

The rearrangement joins TRBV11-2 to TRBJ1-1; D remains unclear. The germline V gene has CDR1 SGHAT and CDR2 FQNNGV. The V end was cut by 2 bases, the J end by 5 bases, with 18 bases between. CDR3 length: 16 residues. The CDR3 reads CASSLRLRGGLTEAFF. DNA for the CDR3: TGTGCCAGCAGCTTACGCCTCCGCGGCGGCTTGACTGAAGCTTTCTTT.

V usage is TRBV4-1 and J usage is TRBJ1-2; the match to TRBD1 covers 9 bases. This CDR3 contains 15 residues. Germline loops: CDR1 MGHRA, CDR2 YSYEKL. The junction had 5 bases not matched to a gene; V was cut back by 0 bases and J by 6 bases. This CDR3 reads CASSQDRTGVNGYTF. The CDR3 DNA is TGCGCCAGCAGCCAAGATCGGACAGGGGTGAATGGCTACACCTTC.

On this clone: An end of the junction does not agree with germline; a read error may underlie this. The rearrangement uses TRBV7-9 and TRBJ2-7; unclear D gene. CDR1 is SEHNR, CDR2 FQNEAQ, per germline (reference sequence). This CDR3 region has 11 residues. CDR3 nucleotide sequence: TGTTCCAGCAGCTTTAGTGACGAGCAGTACTTC. Translation: CSSSFSDEQYF. Drawing the rest from reference TRBV7-9 and TRBJ2-7, the complete variable domain is DTGVSQNPRHKITKRGQNVTFRCDPISEHNRLYWYRQTLGQGPEFLTYFQNEAQLEKSRLLSDRFSAERPKGSFSTLEIQRTEQGDSAMYLCSSSFSDEQYFGPGTRLTVT.

V is TRBV11-2 and J is TRBJ1-3; D gene uncertain. The V end lost 4 bases, the J end lost 0 bases, and 7 bases lay between the germline ends. Germline V gene lookup returns CDR1 SGHAT and CDR2 FQNNGV. The CDR3 contains 14 residues. The chain's CDR3 is CASSSSRSGNTIYF. The CDR3 DNA reads TGTGCCAGCAGCTCTTCTCGCTCTGGAAACACCATATATTTT.

The chain uses TRBV7-8 and TRBJ2-7; weak D call: TRBD1 (6 bases). The CDR3 consists of 17 residues. Trimming removed 1 base from V and 0 bases from J, with 16 bases in between. Germline CDR1 SGHVS, CDR2 FQNEAQ. The CDR3 DNA reads as TGTGCCAGCAGCTTAGGAACTTACAGGGCAGGCTCCTACGAGCAGTACTTC. Residues: CASSLGTYRAGSYEQYF.

The chain employs TRBV6-1 and TRBJ1-1; D call uncertain. There are 14 residues in the CDR3. CDR1 MNHNS and CDR2 SASEGT come from the germline V gene. Trimming pared 4 bases from V and 5 bases from J, leaving 14 bases between. CDR3 in amino acids: CASSAEVVGTEAFF. The CDR3 DNA is TGTGCCAGCAGTGCCGAGGTCGTGGGTACTGAAGCTTTCTTT.

The chain employs TRBV2 and TRBJ2-3; 9 bases fit TRBD2. Germline-derived CDR1 and CDR2 are SNHLY and FYNNEI. This CDR3 has 16 residues. J lost 5 bases, V lost 5 bases, and 11 bases had no gene match. The CDR3 reads CASSSRRAGGGDTQYF. CDR3 DNA: TGTGCCAGCAGTTCCCGCCGGGCGGGAGGGGGAGATACGCAGTATTTT.

The V and J genes are TRBV6-1 and TRBJ1-5; D remains unclear. The CDR3 has 16 amino acids. Germline V gives CDR1 MNHNS, CDR2 SASEGT. V dropped 3 bases and J dropped 4 bases, with 16 bases sitting between them. The DNA for the CDR3 is TGTGCCAGCAGTGAGAATCTCCGTCAGGTAAATCAGCCCCAGCATTTT. This codes for CASSENLRQVNQPQHF.

The chain has TRBV11-2 and TRBJ2-7; possible D gene TRBD2, 5 bases. V dropped 0 bases and J dropped 3 bases, with 12 bases sitting between them. Germline CDR1 SGHAT, CDR2 FQNNGV. The CDR3 extends over 15 amino acids. The CDR3 bases are TGTGCCAGCAGCTTAGATAGGGAGAATTACTACGAGCAGTACTTC. Translation: CASSLDRENYYEQYF.

This clone was found a few times. The chain combines TRBV7-9 with TRBJ2-7; 9 bases line up with TRBD1. Germline V gives CDR1 SEHNR, CDR2 FQNEAQ (reference sequence). This CDR3 has 14 amino acids. V gave up 4 bases and J gave up 3 bases; unmatched junction bases: 4. CDR3 nucleotides: TGTGCCAGCAGCTCTACAGGGGGCTACTACGAGCAGTACTTC. This gives the protein CASSSTGGYYEQYF. Filled out from reference TRBV7-9 and TRBJ2-7, the complete variable domain reads DTGVSQNPRHKITKRGQNVTFRCDPISEHNRLYWYRQTLGQGPEFLTYFQNEAQLEKSRLLSDRFSAERPKGSFSTLEIQRTEQGDSAMYLCASSSTGGYYEQYFGPGTRLTVT.

The chain links TRBV10-3 to TRBJ2-7; TRBD2 is a possible D gene (6 bases). Germline assignment: CDR1 ENHRY and CDR2 SYGVKD. The CDR3 sequence is 13 residues long. V dropped 5 bases and J dropped 2 bases, with 10 bases sitting between them. As DNA, the CDR3 is TGTGCCATCAGTAGCGGAGGGGCCTACGAGCAGTACTTC. The encoded protein is CAISSGGAYEQYF.